This TCR beta chain comes out of a study of T cell clones after liver transplantation. Method: immunoSEQ multiplex PCR; TCRdb's copy keeps in-frame clones and lacks some. The sample has tens of thousands of clones, under 90% seen once. V lost 5 bases, J lost 3 bases, and 22 bases lay in between. The CDR3 is 17 amino acids. CDR1 and CDR2 (germline): MDHEN, SYDVKM. V and J are TRBV28 and TRBJ1-1, with TRBD1 as a possible D gene (5 bases). The receptor was isolated from a human patient who received a liver transplant. Part of the T cell pool may stem from the graft donor. Specimen: CD4+ T cells from blood, collected 12 months after liver transplant. The DNA for the CDR3 is TGTGCCAGCAGTCTACCGGGACTCCCGGAACCAGACACTGAAGCTTTCTTT. As protein: CASSLPGLPEPDTEAFF.